The 18 T cell receptor beta chains below were found in one sample sequenced in a study of shared clonotypes between healthy human individuals. In the naive CD8 group, cells lacked CD45RO and were positively selected for CCR7, so terminally differentiated effector memory CD45RA+ cells were left out. The method was immunoSEQ multiplex PCR; TCRdb's version includes in-frame clones alone and lacks a portion of them. The repertoire holds hundreds of thousands of clones, with 95% to 97% as singletons. Sequencing input: naive CD8+ T cells sorted from blood. These TCRs come from a woman aged 30 to 39 in good health.

This chain joins TRBV4-1 and TRBJ2-4, with D tentatively TRBD1 (6 bases). Germline loops: CDR1 MGHRA, CDR2 YSYEKL. V lost 3 bases, J lost 7 bases, and 19 bases lay in between. The CDR3 loop spans 16 amino acids. Written as DNA, the CDR3 is TGCGCCAGCAGCCACCACGCCGCAGGGGATGGGAACATTCAGTACTTC. Its translation: CASSHHAAGDGNIQYF.

The rearrangement links TRBV2 to TRBJ2-5; TRBD1 might be the D (6 bases). There are 14 residues in the CDR3. Germline V CDR1 and CDR2: SNHLY, FYNNEI. Between the trimmed V and J ends, which lost 0 bases and 5 bases, there was a span of 10 bases. CDR3 coding DNA: TGTGCCAGCAGTGAAGCCCCAGGGGAGGAGACCCAGTACTTC. It encodes CASSEAPGEETQYF.

V is TRBV29-1 and J is TRBJ1-4, with no clear D. CDR3 length: 14 amino acids. In germline, CDR1 is SQVTM, CDR2 ANQGSEA. The V end lost 5 bases, the J end lost 8 bases, and 18 bases lay between the germline ends. CDR3 sequence: CSVTTIGVEEKLFF. The CDR3, as DNA: TGCAGCGTTACCACGATCGGGGTTGAGGAAAAACTGTTTTTT.

This chain uses TRBV4-1 with TRBJ2-1, with 8 bases identical to TRBD2. The CDR3 runs 16 residues. V gave up 1 base and J gave up 3 bases; unmatched junction bases: 5. CDR1 and CDR2 (germline): MGHRA, YSYEKL. As DNA, the CDR3 is TGCGCCAGCAGCCAAGTTGGTAGCGGGGACTACAATGAGCAGTTCTTC. As protein: CASSQVGSGDYNEQFF.

The chain couples TRBV4-1 to TRBJ1-2, with D unresolved. V gave up 1 base and J gave up 3 bases, with 9 bases separating them. This CDR3 comprises 14 residues. The germline gives CDR1 MGHRA, CDR2 YSYEKL. CDR3 DNA sequence: TGCGCCAGCAGCCAAGTGGCAGGTGACTATGGCTACACCTTC. Its protein is CASSQVAGDYGYTF.

V usage is TRBV9 and J usage is TRBJ1-3; weak D call: TRBD1 (5 bases). From germline, CDR1 is SGDLS and CDR2 YYNGEE. V gave up 0 bases and J gave up 0 bases, with 10 bases separating them. The CDR3 consists of 16 residues. This CDR3 reads CASSVASGGSGNTIYF. The CDR3 nucleotides are TGTGCCAGCAGCGTAGCTAGCGGGGGCTCTGGAAACACCATATATTTT.

This clone is a singleton in its sample. V usage is TRBV7-9 and J usage is TRBJ2-5, with D possibly TRBD1 on 6 matching bases. The last part of the DNA fits TRBJ2-7 better; the J call may be wrong. The CDR3 length is 15 residues. CDR1 is SEHNR and CDR2 is FQNEAQ in the germline V gene (reference sequence). The CDR3 DNA reads as TGTGCCAGCAGCTTACCAGGGGATGAATCCTACGAGCAGTACTTC. Its translation: CASSLPGDESYEQYF.

The V and J genes are TRBV29-1 and TRBJ2-1; 7 bases are a match to TRBD1. Germline V gene sequence: CDR1 SQVTM, CDR2 ANQGSEA. The CDR3 has 16 amino acids. J gave up 4 bases and V 0 bases, and 9 bases lay outside the gene matches. The CDR3 protein is CSVEDPRAGGYNEQFF. The DNA for the CDR3 is TGCAGCGTTGAAGATCCACGAGCAGGGGGTTACAATGAGCAGTTCTTC.

A word on this clone: One end of the junction does not line up with germline, which may come from a read error. The V and J genes are TRBV6-4 and TRBJ1-5, with 7 bases identical to TRBD1. The germline CDR1 and CDR2 sequences are MRHNA and SNTAGT. This CDR3 region has 14 residues. The CDR3 spells CASNDRVFNQPQHF. In nucleotides, the CDR3 is TGTGCCAGCAATGACAGGGTATTCAATCAGCCCCAGCATTTT.

The chain recombines TRBV11-2 with TRBJ2-7, with 11 positions matching TRBD2. Per the germline V gene, CDR1 is SGHAT and CDR2 is FQNNGV. With 0 bases clipped from V and 6 bases from J, the junction kept 1 base outside the gene matches. The CDR3 is 14 residues long. DNA for the CDR3: TGTGCCAGCAGCTTAGAACTAGCGGGAGTCGAGCAGTACTTC. Translating gives CASSLELAGVEQYF.

The chain links TRBV5-1 to TRBJ2-1; possibly TRBD1 for D (6 bases). Germline V gene lookup returns CDR1 SGHRS and CDR2 YFSETQ. This CDR3 comprises 17 residues. V was shortened by 4 bases and J by 2 bases, with 19 bases between the two germline ends. CDR3 protein: CASSSTGTLNAYNEQFF. CDR3 bases: TGCGCCAGCAGCAGTACCGGGACATTAAATGCCTACAATGAGCAGTTCTTC.

The genes are TRBV29-1 and TRBJ2-1, with D possibly being TRBD1 (8 bases). Trimming shortened V by 7 bases and J by 3 bases, and 16 bases separated the two germline ends. CDR1 is SQVTM, CDR2 ANQGSEA, per germline. The CDR3 spans 14 residues. The CDR3 nucleotides are TGCAGCGGTTTGGACAGGGACTACTACAATGAGCAGTTCTTC. It translates to CSGLDRDYYNEQFF.

The chain links TRBV5-7 to TRBJ2-7; possible D gene TRBD2, 5 bases. TRBV5-7 is an ORF for which the function is uncertain. This CDR3 comprises 18 residues. Trimming removed 0 bases from V and 2 bases from J, with 21 bases in between. CDR3 region: CASSLGPDCSYPPYEQYF. CDR3 nucleotides: TGTGCCAGCAGCTTGGGTCCGGACTGCTCTTATCCGCCCTACGAGCAGTACTTC.

The rearrangement links TRBV28 to TRBJ2-7; D not resolved. The CDR3 consists of 14 residues. Germline assignment: CDR1 MDHEN and CDR2 SYDVKM. V was cut by 3 bases and J by 3 bases, with 12 bases left in between. CDR3 DNA sequence: TGTGCCAGCAGTTTCCCCGGGCGGCTCTACGAGCAGTACTTC. It encodes CASSFPGRLYEQYF.

The CDR3 is CASSLSKVVNYEQYF. CDR3 DNA sequence: TGCGCCAGCAGCCTAAGCAAGGTCGTTAACTACGAGCAGTACTTC. V usage is TRBV4-1 and J usage is TRBJ2-5, with D unclear. The J call is in doubt because the DNA end fits TRBJ2-7 better. In germline, CDR1 is MGHRA, CDR2 YSYEKL. The CDR3 contains 15 residues.

The chain links TRBV13 to TRBJ2-3; no clear D. The CDR3 has 13 residues. The V end lost 5 bases, the J end lost 5 bases, and 11 bases lay between the germline ends. Germline V gives CDR1 PRHDT, CDR2 FYEKMQ (reference sequence). In DNA form, the CDR3 reads TGTGCCAGCAGCCCACGGACCGGAGATACGCAGTATTTT. This translates into CASSPRTGDTQYF.

The CDR3 region is CASSEMGQETQYF. CDR3 DNA sequence: TGTGCCAGCAGTGAAATGGGACAAGAGACCCAGTACTTC. The chain uses TRBV2 and TRBJ2-5; D ambiguous. The CDR3 has 13 residues. The V gene lost 2 bases and the J gene lost 2 bases, with 6 bases spanning the gap. Germline CDR1 reads SNHLY; CDR2 reads FYNNEI.

V is TRBV5-4 and J is TRBJ2-1; TRBD2 aligns across 14 bases. The CDR3 contains 16 residues. Per the germline V gene, CDR1 is SGHNT and CDR2 is YYREEE (reference sequence). The ends lost 4 bases at V and 6 bases at J; junction bases unmatched: 6. CDR3: CASSLGLAGDLNEQFF. The CDR3 nucleotides are TGTGCCAGCAGCCTGGGACTAGCGGGAGATCTCAATGAGCAGTTCTTC.